Listed below are T cell receptor beta chains from one sample, sequenced in a study of T cell responses to AZD1222 COVID-19 vaccine. Libraries were prepared by immunoSEQ multiplex PCR; TCRdb keeps only in-frame clonotypes and omits some of them. The sample lists around 56,000 clones, 80% to 90% occurring once. The specimen was peripheral blood, collected 28 days after the second AZD1222 dose. These receptors were collected from an adult who received the AZD1222 COVID-19 vaccine. Both conserved end residues are part of each CDR3. D genes are given only for firm matches. Size is omitted from some rows. Given values are once, few, many or a class for expanded clones.

TRBV12-3/TRBV12-4	13	TRBJ2-5	.	.	CASSLDSQETQYF	TGTGCCAGCAGTTTGGATAGTCAGGAGACCCAGTACTTC
TRBV7-8	14	TRBJ1-5	.	TRBD1	CASSGTGGRQPQHF	TGTGCCAGCAGCGGGACAGGGGGTCGACAGCCCCAGCATTTT
TRBV3-1/TRBV3-2	14	TRBJ1-2	.	TRBD1	CASSPRDRGFGYTF	TGTGCCAGCAGCCCGCGGGACAGGGGGTTTGGCTACACCTTC
TRBV23-1	20	TRBJ1-5	once	.	CASSQDVEDTASYSNQPQHF	TGCGCCAGCAGTCAAGATGTCGAAGACACCGCATCATATAGCAATCAGCCCCAGCATTTT
TRBV21-1	16	TRBJ2-5	.	.	CASSKGWWRGQETQYF	TGTGCCAGCAGCAAGGGGTGGTGGAGGGGCCAAGAGACCCAGTACTTC
TRBV7-8	16	TRBJ1-5	.	TRBD1	CASSSGLKGANQPQHF	TGTGCCAGCAGCTCGGGGTTGAAGGGGGCGAATCAGCCCCAGCATTTT
TRBV12-5	17	TRBJ2-3	.	TRBD2	CASGILRLAGTTDTQYF	TGTGCTAGTGGCATCCTACGACTAGCAGGGACCACAGATACGCAGTATTTT
TRBV7-5	12	TRBJ1-1	once	.	CVRSPRHTEAFF	TGTGTCAGAAGTCCTCGGCACACTGAGGCTTTCTTT
TRBV27	14	TRBJ1-2	.	.	CASSLSRGVHGYTF	TGTGCCAGCAGTTTAAGCAGGGGCGTCCATGGCTACACCTTC
TRBV30	11	TRBJ2-1	.	.	CAFGTRNEQFF	TGTGCCTTCGGCACTCGGAATGAGCAGTTCTTC
TRBV5-4	13	TRBJ2-1	.	.	CASSLGGDNEQFF	TGTGCCAGCAGCTTGGGCGGGGACAATGAGCAGTTCTTC
TRBV6-1	15	TRBJ1-5	.	.	CASSEVGGSNQPQHF	TGTGCCAGCAGTGAAGTTGGAGGGAGCAATCAGCCCCAGCATTTT
TRBV30	11	TRBJ2-3	.	.	CAWSVPDTQYF	TGTGCCTGGAGTGTACCGGATACGCAGTATTTT
TRBV7-9	14	TRBJ1-4	few	.	CASNPGAPNEKLFF	TGTGCCAGCAACCCAGGGGCGCCTAATGAAAAACTGTTTTTT
TRBV12-3/TRBV12-4	12	TRBJ1-2	.	TRBD1	CASSYRGNGYTF	TGTGCCAGCAGTTACAGGGGAAATGGCTACACCTTC
TRBV25-1	15	TRBJ2-3	.	TRBD2	CASSDSGRAVDTQYF	TGTGCCAGCAGTGATAGCGGGAGGGCCGTAGATACGCAGTATTTT
TRBV9	14	TRBJ1-1	.	TRBD1	CASSPDRANTEAFF	TGTGCCAGCAGCCCGGACAGGGCCAACACTGAAGCTTTCTTT
TRBV5-4	15	TRBJ1-1	.	TRBD1	CASSLEGQASTEAFF	TGTGCCAGCAGCCTGGAGGGACAGGCGAGCACTGAAGCTTTCTTT
TRBV20-1	13	TRBJ1-1	.	.	CSASPDGNTEAFF	TGCAGTGCTAGTCCTGACGGGAACACTGAAGCTTTCTTT
TRBV5-4	14	TRBJ1-2	.	.	CASGPGPHEGGYTF	TGTGCCAGCGGACCGGGACCCCATGAAGGAGGCTACACCTTC
TRBV5-6	14	TRBJ2-1	.	.	CASSLSQRYNEQFF	TGTGCCAGCAGCTTGTCTCAGCGGTACAATGAGCAGTTCTTC
TRBV7-2	17	TRBJ2-2	.	TRBD1	CASSLRGQASNTGELFF	TGTGCCAGCAGCTTAAGGGGACAGGCTTCGAACACCGGGGAGCTGTTTTTT
TRBV20-1	11	TRBJ2-2	few	.	CSALSTGELFF	TGCAGTGCCCTGTCCACCGGGGAGCTGTTTTTT
TRBV19	12	TRBJ2-5	.	.	CASSWGGETQYF	TGTGCCAGTAGTTGGGGAGGAGAGACCCAGTACTTC